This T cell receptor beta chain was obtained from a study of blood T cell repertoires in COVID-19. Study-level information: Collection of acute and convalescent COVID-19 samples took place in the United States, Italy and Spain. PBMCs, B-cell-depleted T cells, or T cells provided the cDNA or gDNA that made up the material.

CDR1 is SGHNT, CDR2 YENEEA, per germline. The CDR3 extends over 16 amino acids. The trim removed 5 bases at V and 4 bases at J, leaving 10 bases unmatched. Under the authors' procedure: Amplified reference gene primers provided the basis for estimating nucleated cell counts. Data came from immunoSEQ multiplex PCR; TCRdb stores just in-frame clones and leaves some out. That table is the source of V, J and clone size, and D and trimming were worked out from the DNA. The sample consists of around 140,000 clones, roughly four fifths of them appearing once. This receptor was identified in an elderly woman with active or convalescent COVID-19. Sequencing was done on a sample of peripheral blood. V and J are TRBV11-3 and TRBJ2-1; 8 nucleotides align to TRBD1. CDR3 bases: TGTGCCAGCAGCCCCGGGGACAGGCCGCAATACAATGAGCAGTTCTTC. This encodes CASSPGDRPQYNEQFF.